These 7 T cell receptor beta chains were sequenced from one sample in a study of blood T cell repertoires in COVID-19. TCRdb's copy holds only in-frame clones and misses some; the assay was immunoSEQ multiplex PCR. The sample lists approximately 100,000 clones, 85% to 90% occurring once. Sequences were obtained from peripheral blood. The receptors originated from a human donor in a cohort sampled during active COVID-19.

CDR3 in DNA: TGTGCCAGTAGTATAGCCATACCGGACACTGAAGCTTTCTTT. This translates into CASSIAIPDTEAFF. The rearrangement links TRBV19 to TRBJ1-1; D unclear. V dropped 1 base and J dropped 3 bases, with 9 bases sitting between them. CDR3 length: 14 residues. Per germline, CDR1 LNHDA and CDR2 SQIVND (reference sequence).

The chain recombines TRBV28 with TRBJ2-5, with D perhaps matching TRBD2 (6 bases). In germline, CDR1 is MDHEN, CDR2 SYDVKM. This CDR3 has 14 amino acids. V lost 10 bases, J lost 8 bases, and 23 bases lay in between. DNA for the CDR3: TGTGCCACCAAACTGGGGGGACCAAGAGAAACCCAGTACTTC. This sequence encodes CATKLGGPRETQYF.

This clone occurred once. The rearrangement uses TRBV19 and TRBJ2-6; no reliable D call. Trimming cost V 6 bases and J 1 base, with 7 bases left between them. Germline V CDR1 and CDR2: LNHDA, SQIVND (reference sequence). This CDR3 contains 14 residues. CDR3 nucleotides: TGTGCCAGTAGCCCTGAGTCTGGGGCCAACGTCCTGACTTTC. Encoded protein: CASSPESGANVLTF.

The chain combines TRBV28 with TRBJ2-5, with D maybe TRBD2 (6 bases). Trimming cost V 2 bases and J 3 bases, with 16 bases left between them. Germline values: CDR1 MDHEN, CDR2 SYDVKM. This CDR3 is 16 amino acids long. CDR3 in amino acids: CASSLAGTNKKETQYF. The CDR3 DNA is TGTGCCAGCAGTTTAGCGGGAACAAATAAGAAAGAGACCCAGTACTTC.

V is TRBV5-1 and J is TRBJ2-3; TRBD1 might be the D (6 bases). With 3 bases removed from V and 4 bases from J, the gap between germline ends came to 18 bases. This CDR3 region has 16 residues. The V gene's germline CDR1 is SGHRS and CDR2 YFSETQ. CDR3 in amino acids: CASSSYIQGWADTQYF. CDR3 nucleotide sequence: TGCGCCAGCAGCTCCTACATACAGGGTTGGGCAGATACGCAGTATTTT.

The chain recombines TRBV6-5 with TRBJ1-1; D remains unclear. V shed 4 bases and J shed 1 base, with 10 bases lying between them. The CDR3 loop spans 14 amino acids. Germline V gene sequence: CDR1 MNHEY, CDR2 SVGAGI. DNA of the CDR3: TGTGCCAGCAGTTCCCCCGCGGGGAACACTGAAGCTTTCTTT. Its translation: CASSSPAGNTEAFF.

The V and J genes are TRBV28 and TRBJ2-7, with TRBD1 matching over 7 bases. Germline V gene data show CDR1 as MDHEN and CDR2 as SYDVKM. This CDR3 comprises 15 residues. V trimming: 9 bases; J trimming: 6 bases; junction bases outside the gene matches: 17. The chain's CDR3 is CASKDFDRALGEQYF. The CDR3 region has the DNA TGTGCCAGTAAGGATTTCGACAGGGCACTAGGCGAGCAGTACTTC.